This entry describes one T cell receptor (beta chain). Its specificity is unknown. This sample is drawn from a study of T cell responses to AZD1222 COVID-19 vaccine. Overall study findings and caveats: Mostly white British, mostly female donors; authors suggested clonal diversity may be underestimated. Only six or seven AZD1222 recipients were seropositive at baseline.

In germline, CDR1 is SEHNR, CDR2 FQNEAQ (reference sequence). The V gene end was trimmed by 1 base and the J gene end by 5 bases; junction bases not matched to a gene: 3. This CDR3 is built from 15 residues. Here immunoSEQ multiplex PCR was the method, and the copy in TCRdb shows in-frame clones only, minus some. There are fewer than 150,000 clones in the sample; roughly 88% occur only once, and approximately 6.2% lies in the top ten. This clonotype was obtained from an adult in good health. The specimen was peripheral blood, collected on day 0 of AZD1222 vaccination. The gene calls are TRBV7-9 and TRBJ1-4; 8 nucleotides match TRBD1. The CDR3 sequence is CASSLGGQENEKLFF. For the CDR3, the DNA is TGTGCCAGCAGCTTAGGGGGACAGGAGAATGAAAAACTGTTTTTT.